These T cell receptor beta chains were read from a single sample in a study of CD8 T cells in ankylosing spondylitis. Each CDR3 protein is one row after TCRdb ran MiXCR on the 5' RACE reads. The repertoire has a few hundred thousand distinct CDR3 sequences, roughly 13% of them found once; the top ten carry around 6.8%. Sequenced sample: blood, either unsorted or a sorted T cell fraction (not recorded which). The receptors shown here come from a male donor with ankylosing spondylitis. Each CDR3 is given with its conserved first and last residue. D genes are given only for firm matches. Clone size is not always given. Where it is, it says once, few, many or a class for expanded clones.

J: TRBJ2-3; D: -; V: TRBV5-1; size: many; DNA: TGCGCCAGCAGCTTGGAAGGGGGAGCTGCAGATACGCAGTATTTT; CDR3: CASSLEGGAADTQYF
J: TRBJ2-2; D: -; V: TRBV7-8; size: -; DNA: TGTGCCAGCAGCCCAAGGGGTTCGACTGGGACCGGGGAGCTGTTTTTT; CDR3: CASSPRGSTGTGELFF
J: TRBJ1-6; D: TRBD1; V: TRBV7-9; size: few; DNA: TGTGCCAGCAGCTTAGAGGTGACAGGGGGGTCACCCCTCCACTTT; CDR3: CASSLEVTGGSPLHF
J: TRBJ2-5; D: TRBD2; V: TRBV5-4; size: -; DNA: TGTGCCAGCAGCTTGGCTAGCGGGAAAGAGACCCAGTACTTC; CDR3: CASSLASGKETQYF
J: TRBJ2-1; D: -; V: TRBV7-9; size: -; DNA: TGTGCCAGCAGCTTAGTTGGTAGGGGGACGAATGAGCAGTTCTTC; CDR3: CASSLVGRGTNEQFF
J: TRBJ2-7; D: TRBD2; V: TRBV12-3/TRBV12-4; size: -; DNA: TGTGCCAGCAGGCTAACACTAGCGGGAGACTACGAGCAGTACTTC; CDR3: CASRLTLAGDYEQYF
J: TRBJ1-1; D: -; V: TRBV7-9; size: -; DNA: TGTGCCAGCAGCGCATATGTTGAGAACACTGAAGCTTTCTTT; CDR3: CASSAYVENTEAFF
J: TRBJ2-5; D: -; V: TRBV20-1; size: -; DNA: TGCAGTGCCATCGAGGGAACTGGCCTCCAAGAGACCCAGTACTTC; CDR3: CSAIEGTGLQETQYF
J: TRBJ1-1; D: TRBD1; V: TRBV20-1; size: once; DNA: TGCAGTGCAGGCGACAGGGCGGCGACTGAAGCTTTCTTT; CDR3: CSAGDRAATEAFF
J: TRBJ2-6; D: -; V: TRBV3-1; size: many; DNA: TGTGCCAGCAGCCGAGTCGGGGGCTCTGGGGCCAACGTCCTGACTTTC; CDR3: CASSRVGGSGANVLTF
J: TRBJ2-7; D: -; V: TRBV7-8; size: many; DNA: TGTGCCAGCAGTTCCTACCGGGATTCGGGCTACGAGCAGTACTTC; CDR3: CASSSYRDSGYEQYF
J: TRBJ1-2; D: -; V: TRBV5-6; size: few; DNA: TGTGCCAGCAGCTACTCAGGGGTTAACTATGGCTACACCTTC; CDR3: CASSYSGVNYGYTF
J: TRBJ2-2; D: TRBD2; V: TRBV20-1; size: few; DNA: TGCAGTGCTAGAGTGGATTCGGTTAGCGGGAGGGCCGGGGAGCTGTTTTTT; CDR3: CSARVDSVSGRAGELFF
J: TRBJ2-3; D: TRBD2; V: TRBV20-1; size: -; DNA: TGCAGTGCAGCGGGACTAGCGGGGACCCGTACGGTTTATTTT; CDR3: CSAAGLAGTRTVYF
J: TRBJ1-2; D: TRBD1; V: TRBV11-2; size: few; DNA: TGTGCCAGCAGCCCTCGAGGCCGTGGACAGGAGGGTGGCTACACCTTC; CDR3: CASSPRGRGQEGGYTF
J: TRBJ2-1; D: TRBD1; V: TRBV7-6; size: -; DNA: TGTGCCAGCAGCTCTGTCCCGGGACAGGGGATAGGTGAGCAGTTCTTC; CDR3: CASSSVPGQGIGEQFF
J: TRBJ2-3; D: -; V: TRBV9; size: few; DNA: TGTGCCAGCAGCGTAGGGGCGGGACCCTTAGATACGCAGTATTTT; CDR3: CASSVGAGPLDTQYF
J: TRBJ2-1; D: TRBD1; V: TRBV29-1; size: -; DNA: TGCAGCGTCGGACAGGGAGACCTCAGGCAGTTCTTC; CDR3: CSVGQGDLRQFF
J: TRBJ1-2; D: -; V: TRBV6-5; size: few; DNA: TGTGCCAGCAGTTACGCCAAAGCTAACTATGGCTACACCTTC; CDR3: CASSYAKANYGYTF
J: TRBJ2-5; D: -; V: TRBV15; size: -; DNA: TGTGCCACCAGCAGAGCTACGCGTCAAGAGACCCAGTACTTC; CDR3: CATSRATRQETQYF
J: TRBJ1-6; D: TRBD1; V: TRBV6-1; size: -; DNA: TGTGCCAGCAGCCCGAGCGGGACAGGGAATTCACCCCTCCACTTT; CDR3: CASSPSGTGNSPLHF
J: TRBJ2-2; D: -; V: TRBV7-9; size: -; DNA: TGTGCCAGCAGTCAGGTCCGGCTGTTTTTT; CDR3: CASSQVRLFF
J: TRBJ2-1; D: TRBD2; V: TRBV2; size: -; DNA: TGTGCCAGCAGTGCTCTAGCGGGAGCGGGTGGTGAGCAGTTCTTC; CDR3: CASSALAGAGGEQFF
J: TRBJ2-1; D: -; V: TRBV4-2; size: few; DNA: TGTGCCAGCAGCCAAGAACGAGGGCTCGGTGGAAATGAGCAGTTCTTC; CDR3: CASSQERGLGGNEQFF
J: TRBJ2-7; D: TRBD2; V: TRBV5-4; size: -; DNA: TGTGCCAGCAGCTTGGGGGGGATGGGACTCCCTATGGACGGGAGGACCTACGAGCAGTACTTC; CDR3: CASSLGGMGLPMDGRTYEQYF
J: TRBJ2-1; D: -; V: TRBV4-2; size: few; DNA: TGTGCCAGCAGCCAAGAAATTGGTAGGCTTCACTCCTACAATGAGCAGTTCTTC; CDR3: CASSQEIGRLHSYNEQFF
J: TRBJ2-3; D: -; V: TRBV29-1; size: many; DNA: TGCAGCGTACAAAGGGCGGAGGATACCACAGATACGCAGTATTTT; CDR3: CSVQRAEDTTDTQYF
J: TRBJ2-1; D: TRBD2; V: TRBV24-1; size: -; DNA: TGTGCCACCAGTGATGGGAGGGGCGTCTACAATGAGCAGTTCTTC; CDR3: CATSDGRGVYNEQFF
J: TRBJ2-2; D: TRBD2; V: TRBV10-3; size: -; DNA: TGTGCCATAAGGGGACTAGAGGGGACCGGGGAGCTGTTTTTT; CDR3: CAIRGLEGTGELFF
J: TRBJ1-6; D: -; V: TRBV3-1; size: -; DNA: TGTGCCAGCAGCCATGAAGGGACGGGGAGTAATTCACCCCTCCACTTT; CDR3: CASSHEGTGSNSPLHF
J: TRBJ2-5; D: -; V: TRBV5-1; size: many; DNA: TGCGCCAGCAGCCTAGGGAGAGATCAAGAGACCCAGTACTTC; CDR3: CASSLGRDQETQYF
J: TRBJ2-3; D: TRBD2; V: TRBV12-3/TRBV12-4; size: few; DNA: TGTGCCAGCAAACTAGCGGGAAACACAGATACGCAGTATTTT; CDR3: CASKLAGNTDTQYF
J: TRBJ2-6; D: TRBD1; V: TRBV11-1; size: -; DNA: TGTGCCAGCAGCCCTGGGACAGGGATTAGCTCTGGGGCCAACGTCCTGACTTTC; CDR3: CASSPGTGISSGANVLTF
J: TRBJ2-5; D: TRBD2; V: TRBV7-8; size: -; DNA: TGTGCCAGCAGCTTTGGGACTAGCGGGAGTGGCGAGACCCAGTACTTC; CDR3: CASSFGTSGSGETQYF
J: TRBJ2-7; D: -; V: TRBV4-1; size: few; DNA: TGCGCCAGCAGCCAACCGATGATTCCCACTGGGGAGCAGTACTTC; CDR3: CASSQPMIPTGEQYF
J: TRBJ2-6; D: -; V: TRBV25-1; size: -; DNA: TGTGCCAGCAGTGACTCTCGACAGGCTGGGGCCAACGTCCTGACTTTC; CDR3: CASSDSRQAGANVLTF
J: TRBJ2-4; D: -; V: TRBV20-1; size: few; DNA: TGCAGTGTCACTATCCCCCGTAAGATCGGAAACATTCAGTACTTC; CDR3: CSVTIPRKIGNIQYF
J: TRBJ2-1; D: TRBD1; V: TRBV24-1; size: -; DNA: TGTGCCACCAGTGACTCCGGGACAGGACTTCCCAATGAGCAGTTCTTC; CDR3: CATSDSGTGLPNEQFF
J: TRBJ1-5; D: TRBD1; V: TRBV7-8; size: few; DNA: TGTGCCAGCAGCCTCCGGGACAGGGGGCTATGGAATCAGCCCCAGCATTTT; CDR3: CASSLRDRGLWNQPQHF
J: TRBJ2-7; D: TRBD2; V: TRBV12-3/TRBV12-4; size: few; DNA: TGTGCCAGCAGTTTAGTCCTAGCGGGAGGACGAGAGCAGTACTTC; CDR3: CASSLVLAGGREQYF
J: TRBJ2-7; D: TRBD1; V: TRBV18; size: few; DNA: TGTGCCAGCGGCCCGACTCGACAGGGGTCCTACGAGCAGTACTTC; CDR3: CASGPTRQGSYEQYF
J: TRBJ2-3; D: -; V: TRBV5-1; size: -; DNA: TGCGCCAGCAGCTTGGCATCCGGCGGGCTCACAGATACGCAGTATTTT; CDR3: CASSLASGGLTDTQYF
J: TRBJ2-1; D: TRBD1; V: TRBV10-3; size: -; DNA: TGTGCCACCAAAGGACAGGGGGATTACAATGAGCAGTTCTTC; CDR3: CATKGQGDYNEQFF
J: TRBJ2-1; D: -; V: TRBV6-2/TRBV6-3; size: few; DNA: TGTGCCAGCAGTTACCCCCCCGAGGTTGAGCAGTTCTTC; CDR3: CASSYPPEVEQFF
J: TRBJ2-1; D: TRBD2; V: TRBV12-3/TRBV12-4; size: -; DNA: TGTGCCAGCAGACTAGCGGGAGCCGGGTCGTACGAGCAGTTCTTC; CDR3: CASRLAGAGSYEQFF
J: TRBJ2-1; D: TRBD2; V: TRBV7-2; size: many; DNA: TGTGCCAGCAGCTTAGGACTAGCGGGAGATGTTGAGCAGTTCTTC; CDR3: CASSLGLAGDVEQFF
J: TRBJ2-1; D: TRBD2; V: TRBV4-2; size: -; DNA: TGTGCCAGCAGCCAAGACCAACTTAGGACTAGCGGGAGGCGGGATGAGCAGTTCTTC; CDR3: CASSQDQLRTSGRRDEQFF
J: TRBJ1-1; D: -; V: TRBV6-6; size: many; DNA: TGTGCCAGCAGTTACTCGGAAACCCCTACTTTCTTT; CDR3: CASSYSETPTFF
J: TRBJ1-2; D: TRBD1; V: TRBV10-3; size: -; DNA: TGTGCCATCAGTGACCGGGACAGGGGGTTCGTTGGCTACACCTTC; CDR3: CAISDRDRGFVGYTF
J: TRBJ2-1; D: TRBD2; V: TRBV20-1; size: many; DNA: TGCAGTGCTAGAGACTATAAACTGGGGACTAGGCAGGAAGGGGCCTACAATGAGCAGTTCTTC; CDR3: CSARDYKLGTRQEGAYNEQFF